A single sample is the source of the 12 T cell receptor beta chains below, sequenced in a study of blood T cell repertoires in COVID-19. Using immunoSEQ multiplex PCR, the repertoire was profiled, and TCRdb retains in-frame clones only, with some absent. The sample carries 250,000 to 350,000 clones, approximately 92% recorded once. Sample: PBMCs or T cells enriched from blood (not recorded which). These receptors all stem from a woman in her 30s who had recovered from COVID-19.

V and J are TRBV5-1 and TRBJ2-7; a weak D match, TRBD1 (5 bases). The length of the CDR3 is 14 residues. Deletions cut 4 bases from V and 0 bases from J, with 11 bases between. Germline CDR1 is SGHRS and CDR2 is YFSETQ. The DNA for the CDR3 is TGCGCCAGCAGCGTACAGGTTAGCTCCTACGAGCAGTACTTC. Translating it yields CASSVQVSSYEQYF.

V usage is TRBV7-2 and J usage is TRBJ2-7, with a weak D call TRBD1 (6 bases). V lost 5 bases, J lost 6 bases, and 11 bases lay in between. The CDR3 runs 12 residues. Germline loops: CDR1 SGHTA, CDR2 FQGNSA. The CDR3 DNA sequence: TGTGCCAGCAGCCTACAGGGCGGCGAGCAGTACTTC. Protein sequence: CASSLQGGEQYF.

This rearrangement joins TRBV11-2 to TRBJ1-2; the match to TRBD1 covers 7 bases. In germline, CDR1 is SGHAT, CDR2 FQNNGV. The trim removed 2 bases at V and 6 bases at J, leaving 3 bases unmatched. This CDR3 comprises 13 residues. This chain's CDR3 is CASSLRQGDGYTF. In DNA, the CDR3 is TGTGCCAGCAGCTTACGACAGGGAGATGGCTACACCTTC.

This sequence joins TRBV3-1 (or the pseudogene TRBV3-2) and TRBJ1-1, with D possibly being TRBD1 (5 bases). Between the trimmed V and J ends, which lost 3 bases and 5 bases, there was a span of 10 bases. The CDR3 is 13 amino acids. Per the germline V gene, CDR1 is LGHDT and CDR2 is YNNKEL (reference sequence). The chain's CDR3 is CASSQIQGTEAFF. CDR3 DNA sequence: TGTGCCAGCAGCCAGATTCAGGGAACTGAAGCTTTCTTT.

The chain has TRBV11-3 and TRBJ2-5, with 10 bases that match TRBD2. Trimming cost V 1 base and J 1 base; bases outside gene matches: 3. Per the germline V gene, CDR1 is SGHNT and CDR2 is YENEEA. The CDR3 spans 16 residues. CDR3 protein: CASSLAAGGPQETQYF. The CDR3 nucleotides read TGTGCCAGCAGCTTAGCAGCGGGAGGGCCCCAAGAGACCCAGTACTTC.

The chain joins TRBV10-3 to TRBJ2-5; tentative D call: TRBD1 (5 bases). The CDR3 runs to 15 residues. Germline V lookup: CDR1 ENHRY, CDR2 SYGVKD. The V end was cut by 4 bases, the J end by 5 bases, with 17 bases between. CDR3 in amino acids: CAISVSQVGRETQYF. The DNA for the CDR3 is TGTGCCATCAGTGTGTCACAGGTTGGGCGGGAGACCCAGTACTTC.

The sample holds one count of this clone. The V and J genes are TRBV5-1 and TRBJ2-7; D is unclear. The CDR3 loop spans 13 amino acids. V lost 2 bases, J lost 3 bases, and 9 bases lay in between. CDR1 is SGHRS, CDR2 YFSETQ, per germline. This CDR3 is CASSLQQNYEQYF. CDR3 sequence (DNA): TGCGCCAGCAGCTTACAACAGAACTACGAGCAGTACTTC. The full variable domain, completed using reference TRBV5-1 and TRBJ2-7, is KAGVTQTPRYLIKTRGQQVTLSCSPISGHRSVSWYQQTPGQGLQFLFEYFSETQRNKGNFPGRFSGRQFSNSRSEMNVSTLELGDSALYLCASSLQQNYEQYFGPGTRLTVT.

The chain links TRBV5-4 to TRBJ2-7; 10 bases are a match to TRBD1. The CDR3 loop spans 15 amino acids. With V trimmed by 0 bases and J by 5 bases, 5 bases remained unmatched. Per the germline V gene, CDR1 is SGHNT and CDR2 is YYREEE (reference sequence). CDR3 nucleotides: TGTGCCAGCAGCTTGGCCCCCGGGACAGGGGACGAGCAGTACTTC. Its protein is CASSLAPGTGDEQYF.

The chain carries TRBV30 and TRBJ2-7, with D perhaps matching TRBD1 (5 bases). The germline V and J ends were trimmed by 8 bases and 7 bases, with 27 bases remaining between them. The length of the CDR3 is 15 residues. Germline assignment: CDR1 GTSNPN and CDR2 SVGIG (reference sequence). In DNA, the CDR3 is TGTGCCGCCAGGGTTTTTAGTGGTGGGGTGGGTGAGCAGTACTTC. Protein: CAARVFSGGVGEQYF.

This clone was seen a single time. V is TRBV7-9 and J is TRBJ1-6; D call uncertain. The CDR3 loop spans 16 amino acids. The germline V gene encodes CDR1 SEHNR and CDR2 FQNEAQ (reference sequence). V was cut by 5 bases and J by 10 bases, with 21 bases left in between. CDR3 sequence: CASSNMSGVGRSPLHF. CDR3 in DNA: TGTGCCAGCAGCAACATGAGTGGGGTGGGGAGGTCACCCCTCCACTTT.

CDR3 DNA sequence: TGCAGCGTTACGGGACAACGTTTCGGATTGGCCCTAAATGAAAAACTGTTTTTT. Its protein is CSVTGQRFGLALNEKLFF. This chain uses TRBV29-1 with TRBJ1-4, with D maybe TRBD1 (6 bases). The CDR3 has 18 amino acids. V was clipped by 5 bases and J by 5 bases, with 27 bases between them. Germline lookup yields CDR1 SQVTM and CDR2 ANQGSEA.

The V and J genes are TRBV15 and TRBJ2-1; no clear D gene. V lost 0 bases to trimming and J lost 10 bases, with 10 bases between them. Germline CDR1 LNHNV, CDR2 YYDKDF (reference sequence). This CDR3 contains 13 residues. For the CDR3, the DNA is TGTGCCACCAGCAGAGATCTTACGGTAGAGCAGTTCTTC. It codes for CATSRDLTVEQFF.